This TCR beta chain stems from a study of blood T cell repertoires in COVID-19. Study in general: T cells, B-cell-depleted T cells, or PBMCs supplied cDNA or gDNA.

TCRdb keeps only in-frame clones here, not all; method: immunoSEQ multiplex PCR. The sample has tens of thousands of clones, about 86% seen once; the top ten hold roughly 1.4%. This clone was recorded only once. Germline V gene sequence: CDR1 SGHDN, CDR2 FVKESK. This CDR3 contains 13 residues. V lost 2 bases to trimming and J lost 9 bases, with 10 bases between them. The receptor comes from a woman aged 55-70 years with acute or convalescent COVID-19. J is TRBJ1-4 and V is TRBV14, with D maybe TRBD1 (6 bases). Sequenced: peripheral blood. The CDR3 nucleotides read TGTGCCAGCAGCCAATACCAGGGGCAAAAACTGTTTTTT. Translated, it gives CASSQYQGQKLFF.